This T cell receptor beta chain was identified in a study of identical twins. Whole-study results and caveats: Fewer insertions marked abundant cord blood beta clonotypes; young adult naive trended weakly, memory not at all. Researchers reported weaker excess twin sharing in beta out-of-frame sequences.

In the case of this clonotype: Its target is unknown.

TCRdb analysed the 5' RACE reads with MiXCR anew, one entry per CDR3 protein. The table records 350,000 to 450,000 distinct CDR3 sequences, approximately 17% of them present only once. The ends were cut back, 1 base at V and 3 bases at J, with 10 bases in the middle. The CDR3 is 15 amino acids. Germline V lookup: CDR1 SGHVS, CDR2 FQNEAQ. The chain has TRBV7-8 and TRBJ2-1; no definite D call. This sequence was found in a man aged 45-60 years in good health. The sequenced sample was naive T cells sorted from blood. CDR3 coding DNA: TGTGCCAGCAGCTTAGTCGGGTACGGCTACAATGAGCAGTTCTTC. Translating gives CASSLVGYGYNEQFF.